This TCR beta chain was documented in a study of OX40 agonist ivuxolimab in advanced cancers. With respect to the entire study: Ivuxolimab was a fully human IgG2 agonistic monoclonal antibody targeting the costimulatory receptor OX40 (CD134). Intravenous ivuxolimab was administered to patients every 2 weeks at six dose levels: 0.01, 0.1, 0.3, 1.5, 3 and 10 mg/kg. Of the approximately 54 dose-escalation patients, hepatocellular carcinoma was present in approximately 20, melanoma in roughly 15, renal cell carcinoma in 9 and head and neck cancer in 9. A male proportion of almost 85% and a mean age of 60 years, ranging from 23 to 79, were recorded for the dose-escalation cohort. Prior anti-PD-1, anti-PD-L1 or anti-CTLA-4 therapy was permitted, and checkpoint inhibitors had been received by less than 45% of dose-escalation patients. Partial responses occurred in three dose-escalation patients: two with cutaneous melanoma and one with hepatocellular carcinoma. The purpose of peripheral TCRbeta sequencing was to test whether ivuxolimab changed TCR sequence diversity and led to clonal T-cell expansion. The paper describes the monotherapy dose-escalation part (N of about 57 patients) of the phase I trial of ivuxolimab. The paper as a whole reports these results and caveats: Which antigens the clonally expanded peripheral T cells were specific for was not determined. Clonal expansion of both CD4+ and CD8+ blood T cells was observed from baseline to week 6 at doses 0.1 to 3.0 mg/kg. Low levels of normalized T-cell clonal expansion were also seen in some patients who did not respond. In the 0.1-3.0 mg/kg groups, partial responders were among the patients with the lowest normalized peripheral clonal expansion, particularly in CD8+ T cells. After ivuxolimab, expanded clones were on average more numerous among CD8+ T cells than among CD4+ T cells.

For sequencing of the TCRbeta CDR3 region, genomic DNA was extracted from the sorted cells. The immunoSEQ Assay was used to sequence the TCRbeta CDR3 regions. TCRdb took this table from immuneACCESS and kept in-frame rearrangements with V and J called. Such tables lack part of the clones; where checked against another copy, unresolved V genes explain under half of the gap, and the rest is unexplained. This sample holds about 73,000 clones; more than 70% were observed only once. The top ten constitute less than 0.9% of the sample. V is trimmed back by 5 bases and J by 8 bases, and the junction contains 10 bases that no gene match accounts for. Spanning cysteine to phenylalanine, the CDR3 consists of 15 amino acids. The kept DNA is CDR3 alone, 45 bases in frame from the first base. CDR1 and CDR2, looked up from the germline V gene, are KGHSH and LQKENI. On this clone itself: The antigen this receptor binds is unknown. Base qualities are not at hand, and no much larger clone is one base apart. The sample contains more than one DNA sequence encoding this CDR3.

Patients with a history of autoimmune disease or receiving systemic immunosuppression were excluded from the trial. Peripheral blood for TCR sequencing was drawn from every dose cohort at baseline, at cycle 4 day 1 and at cycle 7 day 1. The samples were drawn from a first-in-human, open-label, multicenter phase I dose-escalation trial of ivuxolimab. Adults with locally advanced or metastatic melanoma, renal cell, hepatocellular, or head and neck squamous cell carcinoma were enrolled in the trial. Before TCR sequencing, CD4+ and CD8+ T cells were separately sorted from peripheral blood. The receptor was isolated from an adult with an advanced solid tumor such as melanoma, head and neck, liver or kidney cancer. Material: CD4+ or CD8+ T cells sorted from blood, obtained in a trial of the OX40 agonist ivuxolimab. This chain joins TRBV18 to TRBJ1-2; TRBD1 aligns with 11 central bases. The DNA is as follows: TGTGCCAGCTCAGGACAGGGGGCGCGAAGGAAGGGCTACACCTTC. Its protein reads: CASSGQGARRKGYTF.